The source of this TCR beta chain is a study of cytomegalovirus exposure and HLA in healthy donors. V trimming: 7 bases; J trimming: 6 bases; junction bases outside the gene matches: 8. Germline V lookup: CDR1 SGHAT, CDR2 FQDESV (reference sequence). The CDR3 extends over 14 amino acids. In the PCR, 60 Vbeta and 13 Jbeta primers were used. Some clones are missing from TCRdb's copy, which holds only in-frame ones; the method was immunoSEQ multiplex PCR. The sample shows 100,000 or so clones, roughly 70% of them seen only once. The sample was PBMCs. This TCR was sampled from a man aged 50 to 60 in good health and CMV-seronegative. The J gene is TRBJ2-7, the V gene TRBV11-1; TRBD2 matches 11 bases. Here the CDR3 reads CASKTSGDSGEQYF. CDR3 bases: TGTGCCAGCAAGACTAGCGGGGATTCTGGCGAGCAGTACTTC. The full variable domain, its missing parts supplied by reference TRBV11-1 and TRBJ2-7, is EAEVAQSPRYKITEKSQAVAFWCDPISGHATLYWYRQILGQGPELLVQFQDESVVDDSQLPKDRFSAERLKGVDSTLKIQPAELGDSAMYLCASKTSGDSGEQYFGPGTRLTVT.